What follows are 9 T cell receptor beta chains derived from one specimen sequenced in a study of blood T cell repertoires in COVID-19. Assay used: immunoSEQ multiplex PCR; TCRdb lists only in-frame clones, some missing. The sample consists of more than 80,000 clones, approximately 80% of them appearing once. The material sequenced was peripheral blood. The receptors were sampled from a woman older than 75 with active or convalescent COVID-19.

This clone was observed once. The rearrangement uses TRBV16 and TRBJ2-5, with D possibly being TRBD2 (5 bases). The V gene lost 3 bases and the J gene lost 7 bases, with 15 bases spanning the gap. Per the germline V gene, CDR1 is KGHSY and CDR2 is FQNENV. This CDR3 contains 14 residues. The CDR3 sequence: CASSQDHQGGTQYF. CDR3 bases: TGTGCCAGCAGCCAGGACCATCAAGGAGGGACCCAGTACTTC. The whole variable domain, filled in from reference TRBV16 and TRBJ2-5, reads GEEVAQTPKHLVRGEGQKAKLYCAPIKGHSYVFWYQQVLKNEFKFLISFQNENVFDETGMPKERFSAKCLPNSPCSLEIQATKLEDSAVYFCASSQDHQGGTQYFGPGTRLLVL.

This chain connects TRBV5-1 to TRBJ2-1, with 7 positions matching TRBD2. V lost 5 bases and J lost 7; bases outside the gene matches: 6. Germline V gives CDR1 SGHRS, CDR2 YFSETQ. The CDR3 covers 13 residues. CDR3 nucleotide sequence: TGCGCCAGCAGTCACCCCGGGGGGAATGAGCAGTTCTTC. This translates into CASSHPGGNEQFF.

This rearrangement joins TRBV6-5 to TRBJ1-1; a possible D gene is TRBD1 (6 bases). The V end was cut by 5 bases, the J end by 0 bases, with 10 bases between. The germline V gene encodes CDR1 MNHEY and CDR2 SVGAGI. The CDR3 contains 14 residues. In DNA, the CDR3 is TGTGCCAGCAGTCCCGGACAGTTGAACACTGAAGCTTTCTTT. Its protein product is CASSPGQLNTEAFF.

The gene calls are TRBV11-2 and TRBJ2-7; tentatively, D is TRBD1 (5 bases). This CDR3 spans 12 amino acids. V lost 3 bases and J lost 5, with 8 bases in between. Germline V gene lookup returns CDR1 SGHAT and CDR2 FQNNGV. The CDR3 region has the DNA TGTGCCAGCAGCTTGATGGGGCACGAGCAGTACTTC. Translation: CASSLMGHEQYF.

The rearrangement links TRBV24-1 to TRBJ1-2; D is possibly TRBD1 (6 bases). The CDR3 has 13 residues. Per the germline V gene, CDR1 is KGHDR and CDR2 is SFDVKD. V was clipped by 7 bases and J by 10 bases, with 18 bases between them. The CDR3 loop reads CATRRDTVGDYTF. CDR3 nucleotides: TGTGCCACCAGGAGGGACACCGTGGGAGACTACACCTTC.

This chain joins TRBV3-1 (or the pseudogene TRBV3-2) and TRBJ2-4; D gene ambiguous. The ends were cut back, 1 base at V and 15 bases at J, with 16 bases in the middle. CDR3 size: 13 residues. CDR1 and CDR2 (germline): LGHDT, YNNKEL (reference sequence). The CDR3 DNA reads TGTGCCAGCAGCCAAGGGGCCGTGGATTTAACGTACTTC. It codes for CASSQGAVDLTYF.

This clone was observed a handful of times. The chain links TRBV5-1 to TRBJ1-6; a possible D gene is TRBD1 (6 bases). CDR1 and CDR2 (germline): SGHRS, YFSETQ. Trimming stripped 5 bases from V and 7 bases from J, with 22 bases between. The length of the CDR3 is 17 residues. The CDR3 region has the DNA TGCGCCAGCAGAGCTCGTCCTCCAGGGGCTTCGAATTCACCCCTCCACTTT. This sequence encodes CASRARPPGASNSPLHF.

V is TRBV19 and J is TRBJ1-1, with D tentatively TRBD1 (5 bases). CDR3 length: 14 residues. Trimming cost V 5 bases and J 3 bases, with 13 bases left between them. Per the germline V gene, CDR1 is LNHDA and CDR2 is SQIVND (reference sequence). The DNA for the CDR3 is TGTGCCAGTAGTCCTGTCGCAGGGCACACTGAAGCTTTCTTT. This codes for CASSPVAGHTEAFF.

V and J are TRBV11-2 and TRBJ2-7; D is possibly TRBD1 (5 bases). CDR3 length: 15 residues. From germline, CDR1 is SGHAT and CDR2 FQNNGV. Trimming pared 1 base from V and 2 bases from J, leaving 12 bases between. The CDR3 DNA reads as TGTGCCAGCAGCTTAGCGGGCCCAGGGACCTACGAGCAGTACTTC. Protein product: CASSLAGPGTYEQYF. The whole variable domain, filled in from reference TRBV11-2 and TRBJ2-7, reads EAGVAQSPRYKIIEKRQSVAFWCNPISGHATLYWYQQILGQGPKLLIQFQNNGVVDDSQLPKDRFSAERLKGVDSTLKIQPAKLEDSAVYLCASSLAGPGTYEQYFGPGTRLTVT.